Presented here are 27 T cell receptor beta chains from one specimen sequenced in a study of blood T cell repertoires in COVID-19. Sequencing used immunoSEQ multiplex PCR; TCRdb keeps in-frame clones, though not all of them. The sample consists of around 480,000 clones, about nine tenths of them appearing once. The sequencing input was PBMCs or T cells enriched from blood (not recorded which). These receptors were obtained from a woman aged 18-29 years who had recovered from COVID-19.

The CDR3 bases are TGTGCCAGCAGCTTAGCACAGGACACAGATACGCAGTATTTT. Translated: CASSLAQDTDTQYF. V gene TRBV5-4 combines with J gene TRBJ2-3; D possibly corresponds to TRBD1 (5 bases). CDR1 and CDR2 (germline): SGHNT, YYREEE (reference sequence). The CDR3 consists of 14 residues. Trimming pared 2 bases from V and 2 bases from J, leaving 9 bases between. Full variable domain (outside the CDR3, taken from reference TRBV5-4 and TRBJ2-3): ETGVTQSPTHLIKTRGQQVTLRCSSQSGHNTVSWYQQALGQGPQFIFQYYREEENGRGNFPPRFSGLQFPNYSSELNVNALELDDSALYLCASSLAQDTDTQYFGPGTRLTVL.

This chain uses TRBV2 with TRBJ2-1; D perhaps matches TRBD1 (5 bases). The V and J ends lost 8 bases and 4 bases respectively, with 12 bases between them. This CDR3 contains 13 residues. Germline-derived CDR1 and CDR2 are SNHLY and FYNNEI. CDR3 DNA sequence: TGTGCCAGCTCAGGGTGGGTGTACAATGAGCAGTTCTTC. Protein sequence: CASSGWVYNEQFF.

J is TRBJ1-1 and V is TRBV18; weak D call: TRBD1 (6 bases). This CDR3 is 13 amino acids long. V shed 5 bases and J shed 4 bases, with 11 bases lying between them. CDR1 and CDR2 (germline): KGHSH, LQKENI. The CDR3 loop is CASSGGEGTEAFF. For the CDR3, the DNA is TGTGCCAGCTCAGGGGGCGAGGGCACTGAAGCTTTCTTT.

V is TRBV30 and J is TRBJ2-2; D is perhaps TRBD2 (6 bases). The CDR3 sequence is 15 residues long. The V gene lost 4 bases and the J gene lost 7 bases, with 19 bases spanning the gap. Looked up from germline, CDR1 is GTSNPN and CDR2 is SVGIG (reference sequence). DNA for the CDR3: TGTGCCTGGAATTTGGGACTCGGTGGTGGCGGGGAGCTGTTTTTT. Translation gives CAWNLGLGGGGELFF.

The chain recombines TRBV30 with TRBJ1-4; 7 bases agree with TRBD1. The CDR3 has 15 amino acids. Germline CDR1 reads GTSNPN; CDR2 reads SVGIG (reference sequence). The ends lost 1 base at V and 5 bases at J; junction bases unmatched: 7. CDR3 bases: TGTGCCTGGAGTGACCAGGGGGTAAAGAATGAAAAACTGTTTTTT. This codes for CAWSDQGVKNEKLFF.

The V gene is TRBV7-9, the J gene TRBJ2-3; 12 bases line up with TRBD2. Germline assignment: CDR1 SEHNR and CDR2 FQNEAQ (reference sequence). The CDR3 loop spans 18 amino acids. V trimming: 3 bases; J trimming: 2 bases; junction bases outside the gene matches: 9. In nucleotides, the CDR3 is TGTGCCAGCAGCTTGCCAACTAGCGGGGGGCCTTACACAGATACGCAGTATTTT. Its protein product is CASSLPTSGGPYTDTQYF.

This chain uses TRBV7-9 with TRBJ2-1; 7 nucleotides agree with TRBD2. The CDR3 totals 16 residues. Germline CDR1 and CDR2: SEHNR and FQNEAQ (reference sequence). Losses at the gene ends were 5 bases for V and 5 bases for J; bases not matched to a gene: 12. CDR3 amino acids: CASSAYGGTPDNEQFF. The CDR3 DNA reads as TGTGCCAGCAGCGCTTACGGGGGGACCCCAGACAATGAGCAGTTCTTC.

V usage is TRBV28 and J usage is TRBJ2-7; maybe TRBD1 (5 bases). V was pared by 5 bases and J by 0 bases, with 14 bases between. The CDR3 loop spans 15 amino acids. Germline V gene data show CDR1 as MDHEN and CDR2 as SYDVKM. CDR3 coding DNA: TGTGCCAGCAGTACCCCGGCAGGGCACTCCTACGAGCAGTACTTC. Encoded protein: CASSTPAGHSYEQYF.

V and J are TRBV5-1 and TRBJ2-7; no clear D. Germline V gene sequence: CDR1 SGHRS, CDR2 YFSETQ. Trimming took off 1 base at V and 3 bases at J, with 20 bases between the two ends. This CDR3 contains 17 residues. CDR3 nucleotides: TGCGCCAGCAGCTTGAGTCCGTCAAGAGACTTCAACTACGAGCAGTACTTC. It yields the protein CASSLSPSRDFNYEQYF.

The chain has TRBV27 and TRBJ1-5; D not certain. V was pared by 2 bases and J by 7 bases, with 12 bases between. The V gene's germline CDR1 is MNHEY and CDR2 SMNVEV (reference sequence). The CDR3 extends over 14 amino acids. CDR3 coding DNA: TGTGCCAGCAGTTTAGAGGTCAGCGGGCAGCCCCAGCATTTT. This sequence encodes CASSLEVSGQPQHF.

In the case of this clone: Other nucleotide sequences in the sample specify the same CDR3. The CDR3 nucleotides read TGCGCCAGCAGCTTGGGGCTAGCCCCACAAGAGACCCAGTACTTC. Protein product: CASSLGLAPQETQYF. This rearrangement joins TRBV5-1 to TRBJ2-5; possible D gene TRBD2, 5 bases. Deletions cut 0 bases from V and 2 bases from J, with 11 bases between. Germline lookup yields CDR1 SGHRS and CDR2 YFSETQ. CDR3 size: 15 residues.

The chain uses TRBV7-9 and TRBJ2-1; D perhaps matches TRBD2 (6 bases). This CDR3 contains 17 residues. CDR1 SEHNR and CDR2 FQNEAQ come from the germline V gene (reference sequence). Trimming pared 1 base from V and 4 bases from J, leaving 17 bases between. CDR3 loop: CASSLGGVPEFYNEQFF. CDR3 nucleotides: TGTGCCAGCAGCTTAGGGGGGGTCCCCGAGTTTTACAATGAGCAGTTCTTC.

This rearrangement joins TRBV28 to TRBJ1-1; no clear D. The CDR3 consists of 13 residues. Trimming removed 6 bases from V and 2 bases from J, with 10 bases in between. The germline gives CDR1 MDHEN, CDR2 SYDVKM. In DNA, the CDR3 is TGTGCCAGCAGCCCATGGGCTAACACTGAAGCTTTCTTT. The encoded protein is CASSPWANTEAFF. Together with reference TRBV28 and TRBJ1-1, the CDR3 gives the full variable domain: DVKVTQSSRYLVKRTGEKVFLECVQDMDHENMFWYRQDPGLGLRLIYFSYDVKMKEKGDIPEGYSVSREKKERFSLILESASTNQTSMYLCASSPWANTEAFFGQGTRLTVV.

The chain combines TRBV3-1 (or the pseudogene TRBV3-2) with TRBJ2-5, with a weak D call TRBD1 (6 bases). V lost 0 bases, J lost 5 bases, and 16 bases lay in between. This CDR3 contains 16 residues. CDR1 is LGHDT and CDR2 is YNNKEL in the germline V gene (reference sequence). This CDR3 is CASSQDIGTPGETQYF. The CDR3 nucleotides read TGTGCCAGCAGCCAAGATATAGGGACACCTGGGGAGACCCAGTACTTC.

The J gene is TRBJ1-6, the V gene TRBV30, with D unresolved. Germline CDR1 and CDR2: GTSNPN and SVGIG (reference sequence). Trimming cost V 0 bases and J 0 bases, with 6 bases left between them. CDR3 length: 15 amino acids. The CDR3 bases are TGTGCCTGGAGTGTACAGAGCTCCTATAATTCACCCCTCCACTTT. Its translation: CAWSVQSSYNSPLHF. Filled out from reference TRBV30 and TRBJ1-6, the complete variable domain reads SQTIHQWPATLVQPVGSPLSLECTVEGTSNPNLYWYRQAAGRGLQLLFYSVGIGQISSEVPQNLSASRPQDRQFILSSKKLLLSDSGFYLCAWSVQSSYNSPLHFGNGTRLTVT.

The chain couples TRBV12-3 or TRBV12-4 to TRBJ1-1, with D possibly TRBD1 on 6 matching bases. The V end was cut by 10 bases, the J end by 1 base, with 10 bases between. This CDR3 is 12 amino acids long. Here the CDR3 reads CATTTGNTEAFF. The CDR3 nucleotides read TGTGCCACTACGACAGGGAACACTGAAGCTTTCTTT.

The chain combines TRBV5-4 with TRBJ2-3; 11 positions match TRBD2. This CDR3 has 18 amino acids. V lost 0 bases, J lost 2 bases, and 8 bases stayed unmatched. From germline, CDR1 is SGHNT and CDR2 YYREEE (reference sequence). The CDR3 sequence is CASSLGLAGGLSTDTQYF. The CDR3 DNA reads TGTGCCAGCAGCTTGGGGCTAGCGGGGGGCCTATCCACAGATACGCAGTATTTT. The full variable domain, with the rest looked up from reference TRBV5-4 and TRBJ2-3, is ETGVTQSPTHLIKTRGQQVTLRCSSQSGHNTVSWYQQALGQGPQFIFQYYREEENGRGNFPPRFSGLQFPNYSSELNVNALELDDSALYLCASSLGLAGGLSTDTQYFGPGTRLTVL.

Note on this clone: One junction end does not reproduce the germline sequence, and a read error may be involved. V gene TRBV7-7 combines with J gene TRBJ2-5; a possible D gene is TRBD1 (5 bases). Germline CDR1 SSHAT, CDR2 FNYEAQ (reference sequence). CDR3 length: 14 residues. DNA of the CDR3: TGTGCTAGCACCGAAGCAGGGCTGGGTGAGACCCAGTACTTC. Its protein is CASTEAGLGETQYF.

In its sample, this clone was seen once. The V call is TRBV3-1 (or the pseudogene TRBV3-2), the J call TRBJ2-1; 9 nucleotides agree with TRBD1. After removal of 1 base from V and 6 bases from J, the junction contained 13 bases not matched to a gene. CDR1 and CDR2 (germline): LGHDT, YNNKEL (reference sequence). This CDR3 comprises 18 residues. CDR3 coding DNA: TGTGCCAGCAGCCAAGCCCTAACAGGGGGCGGTTCTCGCAATGAGCAGTTCTTC. The encoded protein is CASSQALTGGGSRNEQFF.

The chain has TRBV6-1 and TRBJ2-7, with unresolved D. The ends were cut back, 0 bases at V and 0 bases at J, with 9 bases in the middle. The CDR3 runs to 15 residues. CDR1 and CDR2 (germline): MNHNS, SASEGT. CDR3 nucleotide sequence: TGTGCCAGCAGTGAAGCGGGCCATAGCTCCTACGAGCAGTACTTC. It yields the protein CASSEAGHSSYEQYF.

The rearrangement uses TRBV28 and TRBJ2-7; TRBD1 agrees at 7 bases. J gave up 2 bases and V 6 bases, and 4 bases lay outside the gene matches. The CDR3 is 13 residues long. From germline, CDR1 is MDHEN and CDR2 SYDVKM. As DNA, the CDR3 is TGTGCCAGCAGCCGACAGGGTCCCTACGAGCAGTACTTC. Amino acids: CASSRQGPYEQYF.

This chain links TRBV5-4 with TRBJ1-1; D remains unclear. Deletions cut 0 bases from V and 0 bases from J, with 6 bases between. CDR1 is SGHNT and CDR2 is YYREEE in the germline V gene (reference sequence). This CDR3 spans 14 amino acids. CDR3 in amino acids: CASSLDELNTEAFF. CDR3 DNA sequence: TGTGCCAGCAGCTTGGATGAGTTGAACACTGAAGCTTTCTTT.

This clone was recorded once. Distinct nucleotide sequences in the sample also encode this CDR3. V usage is TRBV5-1 and J usage is TRBJ2-3; TRBD1 matches at 7 bases. From germline, CDR1 is SGHRS and CDR2 YFSETQ. CDR3 length equals 14 residues. After removal of 4 bases from V and 2 bases from J, the junction contained 4 bases not matched to a gene. The chain's CDR3 is CASSLGQSTDTQYF. The CDR3 region has the DNA TGCGCCAGCAGCCTGGGACAGTCCACAGATACGCAGTATTTT.

This chain links TRBV12-5 with TRBJ2-2; D not resolved. Trimming pared 4 bases from V and 2 bases from J, leaving 2 bases between. CDR3 length: 12 residues. Germline V lookup: CDR1 LGHNT, CDR2 FRNRAP. The CDR3 loop reads CASGSNTGELFF. CDR3 bases: TGTGCTAGTGGTTCTAACACCGGGGAGCTGTTTTTT.

The rearrangement uses TRBV5-5 and TRBJ2-5, with 7 bases fitting TRBD2. V shed 4 bases, J shed 3 bases, and the junction held 18 bases outside the gene matches. Germline-derived CDR1 and CDR2 are SGHKS and YYEKEE (reference sequence). This CDR3 comprises 18 residues. CDR3 nucleotide sequence: TGTGCCAGCAGCCCCTCTCCGTCGGTCTGGGGGGGAGAAGAGACCCAGTACTTC. Translation: CASSPSPSVWGGEETQYF.

J is TRBJ2-5 and V is TRBV27; 10 positions match TRBD2. This CDR3 spans 14 amino acids. Trimming removed 6 bases from V and 3 bases from J; junction bases left unmatched: 4. Germline V gene sequence: CDR1 MNHEY, CDR2 SMNVEV (reference sequence). CDR3 loop: CASSFTSGEETQYF. In DNA form, the CDR3 reads TGTGCCAGCAGCTTTACTAGCGGGGAAGAGACCCAGTACTTC.

The chain is built from TRBV19 and TRBJ2-5, with no clear D. CDR1 is LNHDA and CDR2 is SQIVND in the germline V gene (reference sequence). CDR3 length equals 14 residues. The ends were cut back, 4 bases at V and 1 base at J, with 10 bases in the middle. The CDR3 here is CASSRSAVQETQYF. The CDR3 region has the DNA TGTGCCAGTAGTAGAAGTGCGGTCCAAGAGACCCAGTACTTC.